The next 8 T cell receptor beta chains were all read from a single sample in a study of blood T cell repertoires in COVID-19. Assay used: immunoSEQ multiplex PCR; TCRdb lists only in-frame clones, some missing. The data contain some 120,000 clones, over 60% of them seen just once; the ten biggest clones take up over 6.5%. Sequences were obtained from peripheral blood. The receptor source for this set is a human donor in a cohort sampled during active COVID-19.

The genes are TRBV6-2 or TRBV6-3 and TRBJ2-7; 7 nucleotides line up with TRBD1. Trimming took 4 bases from V and 4 from J; bases not matched to a gene: 7. The V gene's germline CDR1 is MNHEY and CDR2 SVGEGT. The CDR3 sequence is 14 residues long. The CDR3 loop is CASSSSGGIYEQYF. The CDR3 DNA reads TGTGCCAGCAGTTCCTCAGGGGGAATTTACGAGCAGTACTTC.

This clone has just a few counts. The rearrangement uses TRBV28 and TRBJ2-3; TRBD2 aligns across 14 bases. The germline CDR1 and CDR2 sequences are MDHEN and SYDVKM. This CDR3 has 17 amino acids. V dropped 4 bases and J dropped 2; count of bases not matched to a gene: 5. For the CDR3, the DNA is TGTGCCAGCAGTTGGGGACTAGCGGGGGTACTCACAGATACGCAGTATTTT. Translation gives CASSWGLAGVLTDTQYF.

V usage is TRBV7-2 and J usage is TRBJ1-6; tentatively, D is TRBD1 (5 bases). The CDR3 length is 18 residues. V lost 5 bases, J lost 2 bases, and 19 bases lay in between. Germline V gives CDR1 SGHTA, CDR2 FQGNSA. The CDR3 nucleotides read TGTGCCAGCAGCGTCAGGGAGGTTGCGGCGACCTATAATTCACCCCTCCACTTT. Translating gives CASSVREVAATYNSPLHF.

This chain joins TRBV6-5 and TRBJ2-7, with 7 nucleotides matching TRBD1. The V gene end was trimmed by 4 bases and the J gene end by 4 bases; junction bases not matched to a gene: 4. From germline, CDR1 is MNHEY and CDR2 SVGAGI. This CDR3 has 13 residues. CDR3 DNA sequence: TGTGCCAGCAGTTCGGGACAGAAGTACGAGCAGTACTTC. Its translation: CASSSGQKYEQYF.

V usage is TRBV6-4 and J usage is TRBJ2-3; D is unclear. With 4 bases removed from V and 5 bases from J, the gap between germline ends came to 10 bases. This CDR3 has 13 residues. CDR1 MRHNA and CDR2 SNTAGT come from the germline V gene. CDR3: CASSAITGDTQYF. DNA of the CDR3: TGTGCCAGCAGTGCCATCACCGGAGATACGCAGTATTTT.

V usage is TRBV19 and J usage is TRBJ2-1, with 7 bases matching TRBD2. Germline loops: CDR1 LNHDA, CDR2 SQIVND (reference sequence). CDR3 length: 15 residues. The CDR3 nucleotides are TGTGCGAGTTTACGCGGGATAGCGGGCGACAATGAGCAGTTCTTC. This sequence encodes CASLRGIAGDNEQFF.

The CDR3 DNA is TGTGCCAGCAGTGAGGGAGGGATGGGGCACCAGCCCCAGCATTTT. Its translation: CASSEGGMGHQPQHF. The V and J genes are TRBV25-1 and TRBJ1-5; D might be TRBD1 (5 bases). Germline lookup yields CDR1 MGHDK and CDR2 SYGVNS. The CDR3 contains 15 residues. Deletions cut 3 bases from V and 7 bases from J, with 16 bases between.

This clone has a single count. V and J are TRBV5-5 and TRBJ2-7; TRBD1 matches 9 bases. The V gene end was trimmed by 4 bases and the J gene end by 1 base; junction bases not matched to a gene: 6. Germline V lookup: CDR1 SGHKS, CDR2 YYEKEE (reference sequence). The CDR3 covers 15 residues. CDR3 amino acids: CASSIGTGSSYEQYF. The CDR3 DNA sequence: TGTGCCAGCAGCATTGGGACAGGGAGTTCCTACGAGCAGTACTTC.